The subject of this entry is one T cell receptor (beta chain). Trimming took 5 bases from V and 1 from J, leaving 5 bases between them. CDR3 length: 13 residues. The germline V gene has CDR1 SGHTA and CDR2 FQGNSA. This sample was included in a study of lymphopenia after photon versus proton radiotherapy. Profiling relied on immunoSEQ multiplex PCR, and the TCRdb table lists in-frame clones only, not all of them. The data hold about 70,000 clones, with roughly 90% observed a single time. V usage is TRBV7-2 and J usage is TRBJ2-2; no reliable D call. The TCR originated in a woman in her forties with cholangiocarcinoma. Sequencing was performed on peripheral blood, taken from a patient treated with photon-based radiotherapy. CDR3 residues: CASSAGNTGELFF. In DNA form, the CDR3 reads TGTGCCAGCAGCGCCGGGAACACCGGGGAGCTGTTTTTT.